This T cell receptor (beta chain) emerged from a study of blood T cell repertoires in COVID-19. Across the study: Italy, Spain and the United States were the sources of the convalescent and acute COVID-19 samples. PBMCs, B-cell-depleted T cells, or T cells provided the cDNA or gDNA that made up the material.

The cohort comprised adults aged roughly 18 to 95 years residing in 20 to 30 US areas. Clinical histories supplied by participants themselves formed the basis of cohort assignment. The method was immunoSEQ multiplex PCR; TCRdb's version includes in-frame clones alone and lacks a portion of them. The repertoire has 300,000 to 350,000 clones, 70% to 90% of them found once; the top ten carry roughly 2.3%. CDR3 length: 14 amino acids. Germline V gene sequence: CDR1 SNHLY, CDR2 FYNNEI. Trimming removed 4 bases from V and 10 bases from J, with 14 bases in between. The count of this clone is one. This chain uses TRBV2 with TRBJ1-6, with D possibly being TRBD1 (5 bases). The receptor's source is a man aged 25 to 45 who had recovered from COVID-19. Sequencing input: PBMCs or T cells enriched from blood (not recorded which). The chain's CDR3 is CASSGLGVGSPLHF. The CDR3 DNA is TGTGCCAGCAGTGGTTTAGGGGTGGGCTCACCCCTCCACTTT.